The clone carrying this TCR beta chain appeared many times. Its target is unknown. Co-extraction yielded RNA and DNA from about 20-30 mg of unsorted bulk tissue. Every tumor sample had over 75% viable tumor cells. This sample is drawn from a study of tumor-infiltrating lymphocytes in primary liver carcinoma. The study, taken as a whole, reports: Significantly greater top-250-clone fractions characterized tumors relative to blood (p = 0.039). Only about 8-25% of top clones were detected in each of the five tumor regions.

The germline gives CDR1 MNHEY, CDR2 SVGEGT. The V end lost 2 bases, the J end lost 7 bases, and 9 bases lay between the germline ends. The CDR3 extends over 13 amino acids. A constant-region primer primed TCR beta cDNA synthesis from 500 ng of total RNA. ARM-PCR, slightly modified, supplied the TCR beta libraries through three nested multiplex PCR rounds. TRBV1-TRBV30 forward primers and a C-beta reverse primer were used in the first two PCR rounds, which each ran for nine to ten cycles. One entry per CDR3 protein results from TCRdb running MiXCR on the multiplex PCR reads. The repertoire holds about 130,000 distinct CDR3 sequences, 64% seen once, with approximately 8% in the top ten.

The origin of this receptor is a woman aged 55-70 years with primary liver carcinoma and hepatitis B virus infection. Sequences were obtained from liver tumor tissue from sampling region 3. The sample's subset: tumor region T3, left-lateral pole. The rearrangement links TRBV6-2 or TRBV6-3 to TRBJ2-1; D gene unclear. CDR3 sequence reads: CASSYRPPNEQFF. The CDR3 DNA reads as TGTGCCAGCAGTTACCGACCCCCGAATGAGCAGTTCTTC.